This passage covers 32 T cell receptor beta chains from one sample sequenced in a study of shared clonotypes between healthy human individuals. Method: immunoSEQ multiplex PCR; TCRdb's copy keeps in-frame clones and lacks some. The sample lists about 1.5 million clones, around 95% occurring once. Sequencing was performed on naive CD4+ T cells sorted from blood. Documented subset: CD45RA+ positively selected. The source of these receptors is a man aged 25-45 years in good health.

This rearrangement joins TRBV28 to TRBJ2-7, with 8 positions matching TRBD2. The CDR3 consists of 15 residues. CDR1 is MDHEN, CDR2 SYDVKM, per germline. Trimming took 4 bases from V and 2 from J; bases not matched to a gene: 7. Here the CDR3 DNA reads TGTGCCAGCAGTTCCCCCGGGGGGGTTCCCTACGAGCAGTACTTC. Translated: CASSSPGGVPYEQYF.

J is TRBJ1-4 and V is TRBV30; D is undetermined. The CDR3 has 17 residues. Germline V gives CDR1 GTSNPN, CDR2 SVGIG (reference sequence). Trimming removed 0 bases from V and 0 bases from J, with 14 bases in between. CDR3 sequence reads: CAWSVGSRASTNEKLFF. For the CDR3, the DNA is TGTGCCTGGAGTGTCGGTTCCCGGGCTTCAACTAATGAAAAACTGTTTTTT.

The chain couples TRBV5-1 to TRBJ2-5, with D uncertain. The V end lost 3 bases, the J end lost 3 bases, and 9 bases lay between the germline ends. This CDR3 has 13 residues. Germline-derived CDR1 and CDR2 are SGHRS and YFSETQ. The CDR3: CASSSGGKETQYF. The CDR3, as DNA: TGCGCCAGCAGCTCTGGTGGGAAAGAGACCCAGTACTTC. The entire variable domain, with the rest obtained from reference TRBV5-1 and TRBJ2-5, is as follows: KAGVTQTPRYLIKTRGQQVTLSCSPISGHRSVSWYQQTPGQGLQFLFEYFSETQRNKGNFPGRFSGRQFSNSRSEMNVSTLELGDSALYLCASSSGGKETQYFGPGTRLLVL.

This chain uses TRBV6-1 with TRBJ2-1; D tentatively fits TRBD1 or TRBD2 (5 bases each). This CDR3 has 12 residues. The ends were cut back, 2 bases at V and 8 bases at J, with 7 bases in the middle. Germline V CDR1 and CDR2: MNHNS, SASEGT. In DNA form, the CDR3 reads TGTGCCAGCAGTGAAAGAGGGGATGAGCAGTTCTTC. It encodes CASSERGDEQFF.

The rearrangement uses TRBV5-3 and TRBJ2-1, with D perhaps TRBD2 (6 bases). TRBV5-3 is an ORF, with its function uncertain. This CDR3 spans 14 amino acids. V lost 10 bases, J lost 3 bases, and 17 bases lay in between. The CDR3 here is CAGKGRRDYNEQFF. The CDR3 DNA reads TGTGCCGGAAAGGGCCGGAGGGACTACAATGAGCAGTTCTTC.

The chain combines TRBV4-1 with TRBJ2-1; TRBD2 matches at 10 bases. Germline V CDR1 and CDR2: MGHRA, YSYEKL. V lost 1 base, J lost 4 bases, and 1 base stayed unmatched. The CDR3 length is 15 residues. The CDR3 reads CASSQGTSGYNEQFF. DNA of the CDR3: TGCGCCAGCAGCCAAGGGACTAGCGGTTACAATGAGCAGTTCTTC.

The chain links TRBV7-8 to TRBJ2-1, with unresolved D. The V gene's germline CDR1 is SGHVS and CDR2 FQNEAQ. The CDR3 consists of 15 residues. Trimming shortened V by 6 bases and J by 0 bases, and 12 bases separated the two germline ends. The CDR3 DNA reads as TGTGCCAGCAGTTACAGCAGGAGCTCCTACAATGAGCAGTTCTTC. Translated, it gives CASSYSRSSYNEQFF. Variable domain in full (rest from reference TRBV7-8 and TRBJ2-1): GAGVSQSPRYKVAKRGQDVALRCDPISGHVSLFWYQQALGQGPEFLTYFQNEAQLDKSGLPSDRFFAERPEGSVSTLKIQRTQQEDSAVYLCASSYSRSSYNEQFFGPGTRLTVL.

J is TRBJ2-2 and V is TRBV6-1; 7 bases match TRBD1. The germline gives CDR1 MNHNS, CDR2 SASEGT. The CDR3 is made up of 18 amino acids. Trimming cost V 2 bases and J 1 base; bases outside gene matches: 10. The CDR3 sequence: CASSETGRQGLNTGELFF. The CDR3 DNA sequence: TGTGCCAGCAGTGAAACCGGACGACAGGGCCTGAACACCGGGGAGCTGTTTTTT.

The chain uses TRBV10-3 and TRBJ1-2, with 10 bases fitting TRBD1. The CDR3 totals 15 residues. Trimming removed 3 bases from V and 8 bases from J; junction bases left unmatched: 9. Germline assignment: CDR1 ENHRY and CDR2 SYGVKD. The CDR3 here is CAISDSGQGVGGYTF. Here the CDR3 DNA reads TGTGCCATCAGTGACTCCGGACAGGGGGTCGGCGGCTACACCTTC.

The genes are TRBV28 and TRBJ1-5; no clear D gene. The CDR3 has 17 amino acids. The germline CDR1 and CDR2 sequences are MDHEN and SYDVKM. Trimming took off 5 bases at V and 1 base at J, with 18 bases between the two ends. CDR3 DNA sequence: TGTGCCAGCAGTCAAAGAAAAGAGGCCCCGAGCAATCAGCCCCAGCATTTT. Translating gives CASSQRKEAPSNQPQHF.

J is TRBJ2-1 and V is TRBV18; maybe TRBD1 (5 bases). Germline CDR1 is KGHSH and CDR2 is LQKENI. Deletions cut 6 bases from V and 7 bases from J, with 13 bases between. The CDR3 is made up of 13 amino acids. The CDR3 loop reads CASSPQGMNEQFF. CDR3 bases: TGTGCCAGCTCCCCCCAGGGTATGAATGAGCAGTTCTTC.

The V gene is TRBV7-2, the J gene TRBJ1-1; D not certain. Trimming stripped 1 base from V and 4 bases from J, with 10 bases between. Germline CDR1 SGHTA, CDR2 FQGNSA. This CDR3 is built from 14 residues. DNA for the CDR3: TGTGCCAGCAGCTTAGTAAAGGTAGCCACTGAAGCTTTCTTT. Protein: CASSLVKVATEAFF.

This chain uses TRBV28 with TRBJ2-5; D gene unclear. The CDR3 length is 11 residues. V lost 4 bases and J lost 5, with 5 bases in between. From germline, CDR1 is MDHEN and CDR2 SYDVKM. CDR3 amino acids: CASSSAETQYF. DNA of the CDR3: TGTGCCAGCAGTTCGGCGGAGACCCAGTACTTC.

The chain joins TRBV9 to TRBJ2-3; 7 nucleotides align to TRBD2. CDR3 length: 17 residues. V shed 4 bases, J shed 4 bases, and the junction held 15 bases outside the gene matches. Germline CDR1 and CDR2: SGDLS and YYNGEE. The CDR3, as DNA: TGTGCCAGCAGCCGTCAACTGACAGCGGGGTTGGCAGATACGCAGTATTTT. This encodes CASSRQLTAGLADTQYF.

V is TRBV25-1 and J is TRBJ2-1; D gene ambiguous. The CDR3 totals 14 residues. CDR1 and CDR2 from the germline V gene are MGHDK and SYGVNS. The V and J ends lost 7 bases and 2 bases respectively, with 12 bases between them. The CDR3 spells CASKPVFPYNEQFF. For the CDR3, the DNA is TGTGCCAGCAAGCCTGTATTCCCCTACAATGAGCAGTTCTTC.

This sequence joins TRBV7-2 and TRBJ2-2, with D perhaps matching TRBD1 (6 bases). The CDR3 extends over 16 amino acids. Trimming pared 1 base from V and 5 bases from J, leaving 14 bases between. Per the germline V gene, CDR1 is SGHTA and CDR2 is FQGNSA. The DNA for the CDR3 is TGTGCCAGCAGCTTAGTTATGGGGGCCCGGACCGGGGAGCTGTTTTTT. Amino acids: CASSLVMGARTGELFF.

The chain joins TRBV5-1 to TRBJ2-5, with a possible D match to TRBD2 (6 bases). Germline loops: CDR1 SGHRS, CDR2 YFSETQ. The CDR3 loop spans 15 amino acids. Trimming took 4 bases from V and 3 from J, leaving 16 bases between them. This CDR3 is CASSRQTASEETQYF. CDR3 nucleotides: TGCGCCAGCAGCCGACAAACGGCTAGCGAAGAGACCCAGTACTTC.

The CDR3, as DNA: TGTGCCAGCCGGAACCGAAGCCCCTCTGGAAACACCATATATTTT. Translation: CASRNRSPSGNTIYF. This chain connects TRBV19 to TRBJ1-3, with unresolved D. The V gene lost 9 bases and the J gene lost 0 bases, with 15 bases spanning the gap. Germline V gene data show CDR1 as LNHDA and CDR2 as SQIVND (reference sequence). The CDR3 covers 15 residues.

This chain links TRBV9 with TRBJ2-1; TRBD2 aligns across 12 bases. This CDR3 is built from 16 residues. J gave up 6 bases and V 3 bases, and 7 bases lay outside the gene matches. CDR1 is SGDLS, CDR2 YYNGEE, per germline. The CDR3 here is CASSERLAGAFNEQFF. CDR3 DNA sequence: TGTGCCAGCAGCGAAAGACTAGCGGGAGCCTTCAATGAGCAGTTCTTC.

The CDR3 loop reads CASSLAGTTNEKLFF. The CDR3 DNA reads as TGTGCCAGCAGCTTAGCGGGGACAACTAATGAAAAACTGTTTTTT. The V call is TRBV7-6, the J call TRBJ1-4; D is ambiguous. Germline V gene lookup returns CDR1 SGHVS and CDR2 FNYEAQ. This CDR3 comprises 15 residues. V dropped 0 bases and J dropped 0 bases, with 5 bases sitting between them.

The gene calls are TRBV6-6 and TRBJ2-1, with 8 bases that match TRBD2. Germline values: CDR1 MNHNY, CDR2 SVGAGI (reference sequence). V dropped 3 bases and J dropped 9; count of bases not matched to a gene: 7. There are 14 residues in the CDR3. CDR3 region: CASSYSSGQIEQFF. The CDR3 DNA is TGTGCCAGCAGTTATTCTAGCGGGCAAATTGAGCAGTTCTTC.

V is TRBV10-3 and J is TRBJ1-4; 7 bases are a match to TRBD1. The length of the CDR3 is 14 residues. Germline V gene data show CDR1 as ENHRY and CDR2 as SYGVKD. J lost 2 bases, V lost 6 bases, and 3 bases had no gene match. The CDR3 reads CAIRGTATNEKLFF. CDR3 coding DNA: TGTGCCATCAGGGGGACAGCGACTAATGAAAAACTGTTTTTT.

For the CDR3, the DNA is TGTGCCTGGGCAGGGCTTCCAGGGACCCAGTACTTC. Protein: CAWAGLPGTQYF. The V gene is TRBV30, the J gene TRBJ2-5, with D perhaps matching TRBD1 (5 bases). Trimming took 5 bases from V and 7 from J, leaving 14 bases between them. The CDR3 has 12 residues. Germline V gene sequence: CDR1 GTSNPN, CDR2 SVGIG (reference sequence).

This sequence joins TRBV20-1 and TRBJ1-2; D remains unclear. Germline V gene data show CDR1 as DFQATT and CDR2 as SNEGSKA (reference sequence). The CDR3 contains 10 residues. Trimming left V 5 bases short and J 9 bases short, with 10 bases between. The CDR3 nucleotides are TGCAGTGCTGTGGCGAATAGCTACACCTTC. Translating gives CSAVANSYTF.

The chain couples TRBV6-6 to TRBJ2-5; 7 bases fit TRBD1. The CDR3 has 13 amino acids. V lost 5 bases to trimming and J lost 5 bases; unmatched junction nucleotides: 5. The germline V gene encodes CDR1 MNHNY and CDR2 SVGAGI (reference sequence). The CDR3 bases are TGTGCCAGCAGTCCAGGGGGTGTCGAGACCCAGTACTTC. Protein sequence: CASSPGGVETQYF.

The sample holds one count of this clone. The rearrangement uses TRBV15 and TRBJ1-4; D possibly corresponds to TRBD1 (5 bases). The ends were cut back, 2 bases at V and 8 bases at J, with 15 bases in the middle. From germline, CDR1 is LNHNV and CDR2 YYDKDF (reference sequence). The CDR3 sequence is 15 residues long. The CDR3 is CATSRSGSLGEKLFF. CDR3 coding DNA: TGTGCCACCAGCAGATCAGGGTCCCTCGGGGAAAAACTGTTTTTT.

Written as DNA, the CDR3 is TGTGCCAGCAGCTTAGGAATAACCGCCTCTGGAAACACCATATATTTT. Its protein is CASSLGITASGNTIYF. The V gene is TRBV7-2, the J gene TRBJ1-3; D unresolved. This CDR3 contains 16 residues. The V gene's germline CDR1 is SGHTA and CDR2 FQGNSA. Trimming took 1 base from V and 0 from J, leaving 10 bases between them.

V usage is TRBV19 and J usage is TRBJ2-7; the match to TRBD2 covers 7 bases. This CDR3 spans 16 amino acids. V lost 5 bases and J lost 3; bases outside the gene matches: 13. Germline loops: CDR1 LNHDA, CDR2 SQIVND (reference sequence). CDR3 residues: CASSPRGVAGDYEQYF. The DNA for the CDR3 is TGTGCCAGTAGTCCGCGTGGAGTGGCGGGAGACTACGAGCAGTACTTC.

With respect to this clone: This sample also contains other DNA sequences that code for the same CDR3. CDR3: CASSYGWETQYF. For the CDR3, the DNA is TGTGCCAGCAGTTACGGGTGGGAGACCCAGTACTTC. The rearrangement joins TRBV6-5 to TRBJ2-5; the D is unclear. The germline CDR1 and CDR2 sequences are MNHEY and SVGAGI. The CDR3 has 12 residues. Trimming stripped 2 bases from V and 5 bases from J, with 6 bases between.

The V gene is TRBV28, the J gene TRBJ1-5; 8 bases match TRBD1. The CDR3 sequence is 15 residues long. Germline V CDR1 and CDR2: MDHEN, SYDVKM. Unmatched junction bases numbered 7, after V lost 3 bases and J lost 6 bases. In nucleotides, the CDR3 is TGTGCCAGCAGTTTGGTACGCAGGGGGCCTCAGCCCCAGCATTTT. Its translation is CASSLVRRGPQPQHF.

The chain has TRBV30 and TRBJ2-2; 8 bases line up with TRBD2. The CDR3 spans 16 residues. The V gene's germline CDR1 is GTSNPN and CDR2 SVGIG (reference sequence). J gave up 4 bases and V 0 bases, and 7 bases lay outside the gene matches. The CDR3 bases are TGTGCCTGGAGTGTACGAGCGGGGGCAACCACCGGGGAGCTGTTTTTT. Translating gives CAWSVRAGATTGELFF.

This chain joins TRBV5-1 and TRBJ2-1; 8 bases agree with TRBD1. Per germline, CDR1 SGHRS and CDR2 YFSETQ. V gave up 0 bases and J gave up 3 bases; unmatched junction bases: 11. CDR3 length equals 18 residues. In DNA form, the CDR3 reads TGCGCCAGCAGCTTGGGGGACCTCGGGACAGGTATCTACAATGAGCAGTTCTTC. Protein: CASSLGDLGTGIYNEQFF. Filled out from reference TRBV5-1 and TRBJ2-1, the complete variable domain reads KAGVTQTPRYLIKTRGQQVTLSCSPISGHRSVSWYQQTPGQGLQFLFEYFSETQRNKGNFPGRFSGRQFSNSRSEMNVSTLELGDSALYLCASSLGDLGTGIYNEQFFGPGTRLTVL.